Below are 31 T cell receptor beta chains sequenced from a single sample in a study of blood T cell repertoires in COVID-19. The data were produced by immunoSEQ multiplex PCR, yet TCRdb's version contains in-frame clones alone and is incomplete. Among 20,000 to 30,000 clones, just under 95% were seen once, and the ten largest hold 4%. Sequencing input: peripheral blood. The origin of the receptors is a human donor with active COVID-19. The donor label of this sample is uncertain.

V gene TRBV7-2 combines with J gene TRBJ2-7; perhaps TRBD2 as D (5 bases). Germline V CDR1 and CDR2: SGHTA, FQGNSA. This CDR3 is built from 14 residues. V dropped 3 bases and J dropped 2 bases, with 11 bases sitting between them. The CDR3 DNA follows: TGTGCCAGCAGCTTGATGTGGGGAGCCTACGAGCAGTACTTC. This encodes CASSLMWGAYEQYF.

The chain uses TRBV11-2 and TRBJ1-5, with TRBD1 matching 7 bases. This CDR3 is built from 15 residues. Looked up from germline, CDR1 is SGHAT and CDR2 is FQNNGV. Trimming cost V 0 bases and J 5 bases; bases outside gene matches: 4. CDR3 bases: TGTGCCAGCAGCTTAGACGGGACAGTGGATCAGCCCCAGCATTTT. Its translation is CASSLDGTVDQPQHF.

The chain recombines TRBV6-5 with TRBJ1-2; unclear D gene. V was shortened by 5 bases and J by 3 bases, with 13 bases between the two germline ends. The CDR3 runs 14 residues. Germline CDR1 reads MNHEY; CDR2 reads SVGAGI. CDR3: CASSTHHSDYGYTF. The CDR3 bases are TGTGCCAGCAGTACCCACCACTCTGACTATGGCTACACCTTC.

The chain carries TRBV7-2 and TRBJ2-4; D remains unclear. The CDR3 contains 13 residues. Trimming removed 2 bases at V and 11 bases at J, with 13 bases between. Germline lookup yields CDR1 SGHTA and CDR2 FQGNSA. CDR3 sequence (DNA): TGTGCCAGCAGCTTAAATCCGAATCCAGTTCAGTACTTC. The encoded protein is CASSLNPNPVQYF.

This clone appeared once. This chain joins TRBV27 and TRBJ1-2, with 7 bases fitting TRBD1. This CDR3 is built from 15 residues. With V trimmed by 5 bases and J by 2 bases, 8 bases remained unmatched. The germline V gene has CDR1 MNHEY and CDR2 SMNVEV (reference sequence). This CDR3 reads CASSPRQGWNYGYTF. For the CDR3, the DNA is TGTGCCAGCAGTCCTAGACAGGGTTGGAACTATGGCTACACCTTC.

The chain joins TRBV28 to TRBJ1-2, with D possibly matching TRBD1 (5 bases). Germline CDR1 MDHEN, CDR2 SYDVKM. V lost 4 bases, J lost 2 bases, and 11 bases lay in between. This CDR3 contains 14 residues. The CDR3 nucleotides read TGTGCCAGCAGTTCTACAGGAGGGAACTATGGCTACACCTTC. It codes for CASSSTGGNYGYTF.

The J gene is TRBJ2-1, the V gene TRBV7-8; 12 positions match TRBD2. In germline, CDR1 is SGHVS, CDR2 FQNEAQ. This CDR3 is built from 19 residues. J was trimmed by 4 bases and V by 2 bases; bases with no gene match: 12. The CDR3 DNA sequence: TGTGCCAGCAGCTTACCCCGGGCTAGCGGGAGGGCAGGGTACAATGAGCAGTTCTTC. It specifies CASSLPRASGRAGYNEQFF.

The CDR3 sequence is CASSLAGGYQETQYF. The CDR3 coding sequence is TGTGCCAGCAGTTTGGCGGGTGGGTACCAAGAGACCCAGTACTTC. The chain joins TRBV27 to TRBJ2-5; D is possibly TRBD2 (5 bases). Looked up from germline, CDR1 is MNHEY and CDR2 is SMNVEV (reference sequence). This CDR3 has 15 residues. The germline V and J ends were trimmed by 3 bases and 0 bases, with 11 bases remaining between them.

CDR3 residues: CASSPGGRGTQFF. CDR3 sequence (DNA): TGTGCCAGCAGCCCCGGGGGACGGGGCACCCAGTTCTTC. This sequence joins TRBV12-3 or TRBV12-4 and TRBJ2-1; D possibly corresponds to TRBD2 (6 bases). The V gene lost 6 bases and the J gene lost 13 bases, with 19 bases spanning the gap. This CDR3 comprises 13 residues.

The rearrangement joins TRBV6-4 to TRBJ2-5; TRBD1 is a possible D gene (6 bases). This CDR3 contains 14 residues. CDR1 and CDR2 (germline): MRHNA, SNTAGT. The V end was cut by 4 bases, the J end by 5 bases, with 14 bases between. The CDR3 loop reads CASSGDNRWETQYF. CDR3 nucleotide sequence: TGTGCCAGCAGTGGGGACAATAGATGGGAGACCCAGTACTTC.

The chain combines TRBV9 with TRBJ2-6; no clear D. Trimming removed 0 bases at V and 4 bases at J, with 8 bases between. The CDR3 runs to 15 residues. Per germline, CDR1 SGDLS and CDR2 YYNGEE. This CDR3 is CASSVGGAGANVLTF. Written as DNA, the CDR3 is TGTGCCAGCAGCGTAGGCGGCGCCGGGGCCAACGTCCTGACTTTC.

This chain connects TRBV7-2 to TRBJ2-3; 11 nucleotides agree with TRBD2. Germline CDR1 reads SGHTA; CDR2 reads FQGNSA. Germline trimming cut 6 bases from V and 2 bases from J; bases unmatched to any gene: 7. There are 16 residues in the CDR3. The chain's CDR3 is CASSPTSGAPTDTQYF. The CDR3, as DNA: TGTGCCAGCAGTCCGACTAGCGGGGCACCCACAGATACGCAGTATTTT.

V is TRBV2 and J is TRBJ1-1; D might be TRBD1 (5 bases). Germline V gene data show CDR1 as SNHLY and CDR2 as FYNNEI. This CDR3 comprises 14 residues. V was pared by 4 bases and J by 4 bases, with 13 bases between. The DNA for the CDR3 is TGTGCCAGCAGTGGCCAGGGTACAGTCACTGAAGCTTTCTTT. Translation: CASSGQGTVTEAFF.

The chain couples TRBV7-2 to TRBJ1-5; D gene unclear. The CDR3 extends over 13 amino acids. From germline, CDR1 is SGHTA and CDR2 FQGNSA. The germline V and J ends were trimmed by 3 bases and 1 base, with 4 bases remaining between them. The CDR3 region is CASSFMSNQPQHF. In DNA, the CDR3 is TGTGCCAGCAGCTTCATGAGCAATCAGCCCCAGCATTTT.

The J gene is TRBJ1-6, the V gene TRBV6-5; a weak D match, TRBD1 (6 bases). Trimming cost V 8 bases and J 8 bases, with 13 bases left between them. The CDR3 is 13 residues long. Germline values: CDR1 MNHEY, CDR2 SVGAGI. The CDR3 reads CASQVDSDSPLHF. CDR3 in DNA: TGTGCCAGCCAGGTGGACAGCGATTCACCCCTCCACTTT.

The count of this clone is one. For the CDR3, the DNA is TGTGCCAGCATCAGCGGGAGGGCCTCGAGAGAGCAGTACTTC. Protein sequence: CASISGRASREQYF. The V and J genes are TRBV11-2 and TRBJ2-7; 10 bases fit TRBD2. In germline, CDR1 is SGHAT, CDR2 FQNNGV. The CDR3 loop spans 14 amino acids. J gave up 7 bases and V 7 bases, and 10 bases lay outside the gene matches.

This chain uses TRBV4-1 with TRBJ2-7, with TRBD1 matching 10 bases. The CDR3 loop spans 15 amino acids. From germline, CDR1 is MGHRA and CDR2 YSYEKL. Losses at the gene ends were 1 base for V and 3 bases for J; bases not matched to a gene: 3. This CDR3 reads CASSQGTGGGYEQYF. In DNA, the CDR3 is TGCGCCAGCAGCCAAGGGACAGGGGGGGGCTACGAGCAGTACTTC.

V gene TRBV19 combines with J gene TRBJ2-3, with 9 nucleotides matching TRBD2. The germline CDR1 and CDR2 sequences are LNHDA and SQIVND (reference sequence). This CDR3 region has 17 residues. V lost 3 bases and J lost 0; bases outside the gene matches: 7. The CDR3 is CASSMLAGPSSTDTQYF. The DNA for the CDR3 is TGTGCCAGTAGTATGCTAGCGGGGCCCTCTAGCACAGATACGCAGTATTTT.

The rearrangement joins TRBV7-2 to TRBJ2-3; the D gene is possibly TRBD2 (6 bases). Germline V gene lookup returns CDR1 SGHTA and CDR2 FQGNSA. V lost 4 bases and J 2 bases, leaving 13 bases between the germline ends. CDR3 size: 15 residues. The CDR3 here is CASSYGTLNTDTQYF. Written as DNA, the CDR3 is TGTGCCAGCAGCTACGGGACTCTAAACACAGATACGCAGTATTTT.

The chain joins TRBV5-6 to TRBJ2-5; the match to TRBD2 covers 11 bases. The CDR3 runs to 16 residues. CDR1 and CDR2 (germline): SGHDT, YYEEEE. Trimming removed 1 base from V and 5 bases from J; junction bases left unmatched: 7. The CDR3 reads CASSLNPGLAGETQYF. CDR3 DNA sequence: TGTGCCAGCAGCTTGAACCCCGGACTAGCGGGTGAGACCCAGTACTTC.

V and J are TRBV29-1 and TRBJ2-3; TRBD2 is a possible D gene (6 bases). Germline CDR1 is SQVTM and CDR2 is ANQGSEA. Trimming shortened V by 6 bases and J by 7 bases, and 14 bases separated the two germline ends. CDR3 length equals 12 residues. The CDR3 reads CSVVTSSNTQYF. CDR3 in DNA: TGCAGCGTCGTGACTAGTTCAAATACGCAGTATTTT.

The V and J genes are TRBV7-9 and TRBJ2-7, with D unclear. The CDR3 has 11 residues. Germline values: CDR1 SEHNR, CDR2 FQNEAQ (reference sequence). Deletions cut 0 bases from V and 6 bases from J, with 3 bases between. CDR3 region: CASSLALEQYF. The CDR3 nucleotides are TGTGCCAGCAGCTTAGCCCTCGAGCAGTACTTC.

V and J are TRBV27 and TRBJ2-3; D is unresolved. This CDR3 comprises 16 residues. With 2 bases removed from V and 1 base from J, the gap between germline ends came to 13 bases. Germline CDR1 MNHEY, CDR2 SMNVEV (reference sequence). CDR3: CASSLLGTQGTDTQYF. CDR3 in DNA: TGTGCCAGCAGTTTACTGGGCACCCAGGGCACAGATACGCAGTATTTT.

This sequence joins TRBV2 and TRBJ2-7; 8 bases agree with TRBD1. Germline V gives CDR1 SNHLY, CDR2 FYNNEI. Trimming cost V 1 base and J 5 bases; bases outside gene matches: 13. The length of the CDR3 is 17 residues. The CDR3 nucleotides are TGTGCCAGCAGTGAAGAAAGGACAGGGCGTGAAACTAACGAGCAGTACTTC. Protein sequence: CASSEERTGRETNEQYF.

This chain joins TRBV29-1 and TRBJ1-5; possible D gene TRBD1, 6 bases. CDR3 length equals 15 residues. V lost 3 bases, J lost 2 bases, and 14 bases lay in between. Germline assignment: CDR1 SQVTM and CDR2 ANQGSEA. The CDR3 region is CSVEVQGAGNQPQHF. The CDR3 coding sequence is TGCAGCGTTGAGGTACAGGGAGCGGGCAATCAGCCCCAGCATTTT.

V is TRBV19 and J is TRBJ2-7; D call uncertain. The germline V gene has CDR1 LNHDA and CDR2 SQIVND (reference sequence). This CDR3 is built from 11 residues. Trimming stripped 6 bases from V and 5 bases from J, with 8 bases between. CDR3 DNA: TGTGCCAGTAGCGCAGGAAACGAGCAGTACTTC. Translation: CASSAGNEQYF.

The table lists this clone with a count of one. V is TRBV5-4 and J is TRBJ2-5, with TRBD1 matching 9 bases. Losses at the gene ends were 4 bases for V and 5 bases for J; bases not matched to a gene: 6. This CDR3 comprises 14 residues. Germline V lookup: CDR1 SGHNT, CDR2 YYREEE (reference sequence). CDR3 DNA sequence: TGTGCCAGCAGCACAGGGGGCGCAGGGGAGACCCAGTACTTC. Protein sequence: CASSTGGAGETQYF. The full variable domain, completed using reference TRBV5-4 and TRBJ2-5, is ETGVTQSPTHLIKTRGQQVTLRCSSQSGHNTVSWYQQALGQGPQFIFQYYREEENGRGNFPPRFSGLQFPNYSSELNVNALELDDSALYLCASSTGGAGETQYFGPGTRLLVL.

The chain joins TRBV27 to TRBJ1-2; TRBD1 agrees at 10 bases. Trimming took 4 bases from V and 7 from J; bases not matched to a gene: 6. CDR3 size: 14 residues. Germline loops: CDR1 MNHEY, CDR2 SMNVEV (reference sequence). CDR3: CASSSDRGRGGYTF. The CDR3 nucleotides are TGTGCCAGCAGTTCCGACAGGGGGCGCGGTGGCTACACCTTC.

The V gene is TRBV10-1, the J gene TRBJ1-1; D might be TRBD1 (5 bases). Germline-derived CDR1 and CDR2 are WNHNN and SYGVQD (reference sequence). This CDR3 spans 15 amino acids. Trimming left V 6 bases short and J 5 bases short, with 19 bases between. The CDR3 sequence: CASSPEKAGGTEAFF. The CDR3 DNA reads TGCGCCAGCAGCCCGGAGAAGGCGGGGGGGACTGAAGCTTTCTTT.

The V gene is TRBV6-5, the J gene TRBJ1-5; D unclear. The CDR3 length is 12 residues. Per germline, CDR1 MNHEY and CDR2 SVGAGI. Trimming stripped 10 bases from V and 0 bases from J, with 7 bases between. The CDR3 region is CAIGHSNQPQHF. CDR3 coding DNA: TGTGCCATTGGGCATAGCAATCAGCCCCAGCATTTT.

The J gene is TRBJ2-3, the V gene TRBV18; 8 bases match TRBD1. This CDR3 spans 16 amino acids. Trimming removed 0 bases from V and 1 base from J; junction bases left unmatched: 3. Germline V lookup: CDR1 KGHSH, CDR2 LQKENI. The CDR3 DNA follows: TGTGCCAGCTCACCACCGAACAGGGGGGGCACAGATACGCAGTATTTT. Its protein product is CASSPPNRGGTDTQYF. Together with reference TRBV18 and TRBJ2-3, the CDR3 gives the full variable domain: NAGVMQNPRHLVRRRGQEARLRCSPMKGHSHVYWYRQLPEEGLKFMVYLQKENIIDESGMPKERFSAEFPKEGPSILRIQQVVRGDSAAYFCASSPPNRGGTDTQYFGPGTRLTVL.